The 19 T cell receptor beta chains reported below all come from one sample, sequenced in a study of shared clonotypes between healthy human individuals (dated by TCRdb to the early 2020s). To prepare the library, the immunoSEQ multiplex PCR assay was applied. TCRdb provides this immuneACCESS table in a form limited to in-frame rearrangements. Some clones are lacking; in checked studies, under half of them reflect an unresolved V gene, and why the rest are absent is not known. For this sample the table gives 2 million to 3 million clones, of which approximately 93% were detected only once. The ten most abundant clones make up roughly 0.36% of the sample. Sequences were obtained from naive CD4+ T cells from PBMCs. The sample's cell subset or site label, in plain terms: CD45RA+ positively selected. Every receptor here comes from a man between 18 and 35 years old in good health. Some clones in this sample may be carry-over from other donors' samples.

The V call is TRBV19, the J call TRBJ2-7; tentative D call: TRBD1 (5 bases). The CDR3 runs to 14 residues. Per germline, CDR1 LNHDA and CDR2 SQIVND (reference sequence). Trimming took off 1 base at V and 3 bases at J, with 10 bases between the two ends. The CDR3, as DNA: TGTGCCAGTAGTATAGGCCAGGGTTACTACGAGCAGTACTTC. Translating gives CASSIGQGYYEQYF.

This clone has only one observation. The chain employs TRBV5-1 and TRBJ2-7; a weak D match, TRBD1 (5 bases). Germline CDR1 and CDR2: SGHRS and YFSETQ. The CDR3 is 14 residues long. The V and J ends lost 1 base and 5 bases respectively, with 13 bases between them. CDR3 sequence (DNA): TGCGCCAGCAGCTTGTATGCAGGGAAGGACGAGCAGTACTTC. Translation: CASSLYAGKDEQYF.

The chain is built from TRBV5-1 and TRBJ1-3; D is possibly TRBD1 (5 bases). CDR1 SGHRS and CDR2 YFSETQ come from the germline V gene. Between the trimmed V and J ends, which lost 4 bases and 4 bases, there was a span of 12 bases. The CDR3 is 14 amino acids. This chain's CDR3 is CASSATGLGNTIYF. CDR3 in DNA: TGCGCCAGCAGCGCTACAGGCTTGGGAAACACCATATATTTT. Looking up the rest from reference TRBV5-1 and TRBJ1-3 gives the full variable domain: KAGVTQTPRYLIKTRGQQVTLSCSPISGHRSVSWYQQTPGQGLQFLFEYFSETQRNKGNFPGRFSGRQFSNSRSEMNVSTLELGDSALYLCASSATGLGNTIYFGEGSWLTVV.

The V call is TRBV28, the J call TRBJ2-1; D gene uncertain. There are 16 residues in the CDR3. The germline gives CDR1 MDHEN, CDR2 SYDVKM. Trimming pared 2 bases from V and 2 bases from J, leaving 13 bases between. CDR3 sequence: CASSLDGFITYNEQFF. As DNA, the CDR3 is TGTGCCAGCAGTTTAGACGGCTTTATAACCTACAATGAGCAGTTCTTC.

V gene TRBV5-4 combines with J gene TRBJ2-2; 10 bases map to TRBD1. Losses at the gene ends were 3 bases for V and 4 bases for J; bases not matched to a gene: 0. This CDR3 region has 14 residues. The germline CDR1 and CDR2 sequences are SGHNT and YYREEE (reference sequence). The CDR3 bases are TGTGCCAGCAGCTGGACAGGGGGCACCGGGGAGCTGTTTTTT. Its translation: CASSWTGGTGELFF.

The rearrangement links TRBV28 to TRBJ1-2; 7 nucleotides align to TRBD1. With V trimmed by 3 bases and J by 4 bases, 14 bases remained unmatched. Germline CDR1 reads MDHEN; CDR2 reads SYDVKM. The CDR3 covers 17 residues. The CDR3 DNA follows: TGTGCCAGCAGTTTTCTCGGGACAGTCCCAAGGGGCTATGGCTACACCTTC. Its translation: CASSFLGTVPRGYGYTF.

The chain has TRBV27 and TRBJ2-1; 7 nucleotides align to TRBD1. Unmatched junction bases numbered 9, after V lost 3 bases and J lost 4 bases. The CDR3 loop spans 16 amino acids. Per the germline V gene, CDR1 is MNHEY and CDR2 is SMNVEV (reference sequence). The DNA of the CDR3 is TGTGCCAGCAGTTTCTATGACAGGGTAGGGTACAATGAGCAGTTCTTC. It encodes CASSFYDRVGYNEQFF.

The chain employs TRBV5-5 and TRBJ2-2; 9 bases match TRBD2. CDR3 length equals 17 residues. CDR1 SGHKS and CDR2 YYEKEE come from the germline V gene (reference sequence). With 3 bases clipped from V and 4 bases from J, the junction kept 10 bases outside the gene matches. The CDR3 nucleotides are TGTGCCAGCAGCTCCCGGACTAGCGAGCCATCCACCGGGGAGCTGTTTTTT. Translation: CASSSRTSEPSTGELFF.

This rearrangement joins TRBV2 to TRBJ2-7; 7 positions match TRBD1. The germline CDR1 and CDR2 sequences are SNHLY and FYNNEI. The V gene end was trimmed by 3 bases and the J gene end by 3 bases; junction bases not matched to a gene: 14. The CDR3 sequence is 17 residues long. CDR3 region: CASSDGKTGSWIYEQYF. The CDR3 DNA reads TGTGCCAGCAGTGATGGAAAGACAGGGTCATGGATCTACGAGCAGTACTTC.

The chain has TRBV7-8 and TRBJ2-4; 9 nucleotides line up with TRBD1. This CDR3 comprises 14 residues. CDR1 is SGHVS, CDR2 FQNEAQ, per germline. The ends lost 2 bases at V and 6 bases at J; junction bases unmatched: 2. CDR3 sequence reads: CASSLRDRANIQYF. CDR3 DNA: TGTGCCAGCAGCTTACGGGACAGGGCAAACATTCAGTACTTC.

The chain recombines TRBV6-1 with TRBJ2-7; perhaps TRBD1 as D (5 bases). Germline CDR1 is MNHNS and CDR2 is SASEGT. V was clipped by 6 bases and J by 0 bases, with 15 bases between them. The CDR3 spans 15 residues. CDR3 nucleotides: TGTGCCAGCAGGACGCAGGGTGGCGTCTCCTACGAGCAGTACTTC. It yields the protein CASRTQGGVSYEQYF.

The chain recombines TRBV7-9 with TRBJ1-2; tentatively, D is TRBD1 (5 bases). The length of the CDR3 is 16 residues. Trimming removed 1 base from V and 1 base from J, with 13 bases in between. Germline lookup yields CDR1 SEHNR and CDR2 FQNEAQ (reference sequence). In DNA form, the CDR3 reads TGTGCCAGCAGCTTAGTAACTGCAGGGCTTAACTATGGCTACACCTTC. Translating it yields CASSLVTAGLNYGYTF.

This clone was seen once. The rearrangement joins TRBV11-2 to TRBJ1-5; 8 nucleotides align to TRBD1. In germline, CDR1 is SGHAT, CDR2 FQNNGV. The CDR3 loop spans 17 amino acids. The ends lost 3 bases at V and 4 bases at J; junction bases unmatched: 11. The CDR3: CASSLGVGTGGNQPQHF. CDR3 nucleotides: TGTGCCAGCAGCTTGGGAGTCGGCACAGGGGGTAATCAGCCCCAGCATTTT.

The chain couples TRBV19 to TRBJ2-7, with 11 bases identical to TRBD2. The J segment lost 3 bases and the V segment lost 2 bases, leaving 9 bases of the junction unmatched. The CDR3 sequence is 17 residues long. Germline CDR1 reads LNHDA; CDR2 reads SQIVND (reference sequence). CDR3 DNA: TGTGCCAGTAGTATAAATCTCTCTAGCGGGAGGCTCTACGAGCAGTACTTC. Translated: CASSINLSSGRLYEQYF. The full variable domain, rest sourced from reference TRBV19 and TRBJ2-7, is DGGITQSPKYLFRKEGQNVTLSCEQNLNHDAMYWYRQDPGQGLRLIYYSQIVNDFQKGDIAEGYSVSREKKESFPLTVTSAQKNPTAFYLCASSINLSSGRLYEQYFGPGTRLTVT.

The DNA of the CDR3 is TGTGCCAGCAGCCGGGGACAGGGGTCGGAGACCCAGTACTTC. It specifies CASSRGQGSETQYF. The chain links TRBV7-2 to TRBJ2-5; 10 bases line up with TRBD1. V dropped 5 bases and J dropped 5; count of bases not matched to a gene: 5. This CDR3 spans 14 amino acids. In germline, CDR1 is SGHTA, CDR2 FQGNSA.

In DNA form, the CDR3 reads TGTGCCAGCAGCTTAATGCAACTAGGGTCGGGTGAGCAGTACTTC. The encoded protein is CASSLMQLGSGEQYF. This chain joins TRBV7-8 and TRBJ2-7; D may be TRBD2 (5 bases). V lost 2 bases and J 7 bases, leaving 18 bases between the germline ends. CDR1 is SGHVS and CDR2 is FQNEAQ in the germline V gene. The CDR3 loop spans 15 amino acids.

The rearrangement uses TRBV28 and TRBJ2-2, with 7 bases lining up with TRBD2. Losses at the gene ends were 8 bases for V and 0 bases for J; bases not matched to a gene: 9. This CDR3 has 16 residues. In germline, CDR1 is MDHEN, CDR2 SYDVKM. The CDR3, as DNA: TGTGCCAGCCGTCAGACTAGCAAGGCGAACACCGGGGAGCTGTTTTTT. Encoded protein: CASRQTSKANTGELFF.

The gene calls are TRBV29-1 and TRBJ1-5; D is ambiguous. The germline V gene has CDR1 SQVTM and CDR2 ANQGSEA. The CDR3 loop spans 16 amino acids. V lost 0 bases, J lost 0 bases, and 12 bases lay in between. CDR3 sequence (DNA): TGCAGCGTTGAAGATAGCGACCGGGATAGCAATCAGCCCCAGCATTTT. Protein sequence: CSVEDSDRDSNQPQHF.

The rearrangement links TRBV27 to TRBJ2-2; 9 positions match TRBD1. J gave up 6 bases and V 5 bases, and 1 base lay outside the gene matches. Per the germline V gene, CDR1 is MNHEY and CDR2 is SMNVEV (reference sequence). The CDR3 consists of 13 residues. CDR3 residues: CASSHRGPGELFF. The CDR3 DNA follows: TGTGCCAGCAGTCACAGGGGGCCCGGGGAGCTGTTTTTT.